A selection of T cell receptor beta chains follows, all from one sample in a study of CD8+CD57+ T cells in acquired aplastic anemia. TCRdb passed the reads through MiXCR, listing each CDR3 protein once. The sample lists 200,000 to 300,000 distinct CDR3 sequences, roughly half occurring once. Sequenced: sorted CD4+, CD8+, or CD8+CD57+ T cells (not recorded which) from PBMCs. Every receptor here comes from a human donor with aplastic anemia. CDR3s include the opening cysteine and the closing phenylalanine or tryptophan. A D gene is named only where the DNA matches it firmly. Where a row states a size, it is once, few, many or the class of an expanded clone; other rows omit it.

d_gene	abundance	v_gene	j_gene	CDR3nt	CDR3aa
-	-	TRBV5-1	TRBJ2-7	TGCGCCAGCAGCTTGGGGGGGTCGGCGGACGAGCAGTACTTC	CASSLGGSADEQYF
TRBD1	-	TRBV15	TRBJ2-7	TGTGCCACCAGCAGAAATTGGGACAGTCAATACGAGCAGTACTTC	CATSRNWDSQYEQYF
TRBD2	many	TRBV7-3	TRBJ2-7	TGTGCCAGCAGCTTAGCCAGCGGGAGGGCCTTTGACTACGAGCAGTACTTC	CASSLASGRAFDYEQYF
-	many	TRBV7-8	TRBJ1-5	TGTGCCAGCAGCTTAGTATCGGGGGTCAGACAGCCCCAGCATTTT	CASSLVSGVRQPQHF
TRBD1	-	TRBV9	TRBJ1-3	TGTGCCAGCAGCGATCGGGGACAGGGGAGAGGAAACACCATATATTTT	CASSDRGQGRGNTIYF
TRBD2	once	TRBV2	TRBJ2-5	TGTGCCAGCAGCGGAGACCCCGGGACTAGCGGAGGCCAAGAGACCCAGTACTTC	CASSGDPGTSGGQETQYF
-	few	TRBV20-1	TRBJ2-7	TGCAGTGCTAGAGATCCTACCACTACCTACGAGCAGTACTTC	CSARDPTTTYEQYF
-	-	TRBV15	TRBJ1-5	TGTGCCACCAGCAGATTAGCGGGAGAGGAGCAGCATTTT	CATSRLAGEEQHF
-	many	TRBV6-1	TRBJ1-3	TGTGCCAGCAGTTCTCAGGGAAACACCATATATTTT	CASSSQGNTIYF
-	-	TRBV7-2	TRBJ1-4	TGTGCCAGCAGCTTAGGCTCCAGGGAGATTGAAAAACTGTTTTTT	CASSLGSREIEKLFF
-	many	TRBV24-1	TRBJ1-5	TGTGCCACCAGCCCCCCTAGCCCGAGTGGTCGTCAGCCCCAGCATTTT	CATSPPSPSGRQPQHF
-	-	TRBV2	TRBJ2-5	TGTGCCAGCAGTGAAGAAGCACTAGTCTATTACTTC	CASSEEALVYYF
TRBD1	-	TRBV25-1	TRBJ2-6	TGTGCCAGCAGCAGGGACAGGGAACCCTCTGGGGCCAACGTCCTGACTTTC	CASSRDREPSGANVLTF
TRBD1	once	TRBV20-1	TRBJ1-5	TGCAGTGCTACCTCTAAGCAACCCGGGACAGATAATCAGCCCCAGCATTTT	CSATSKQPGTDNQPQHF